This T cell receptor beta chain originates from a study of cytomegalovirus exposure and HLA in healthy donors (dated by TCRdb to about 2017). Context from the whole study: An earlier analysis of more than 550 of the donors reported around 280 Gb of sequence data and 117 million unique TCR beta sequences obtained from about 170 million T cells. Approximately 300 gigabases of sequencing data and approximately 85 million unique TCR sequences were included in an early release covering roughly 600 HLA-typed donors. Of the approximately 400 genotyped donors, approximately 80% fell in the genetic ancestry cluster associated with self-reported Caucasian donors. The study was designed to test whether signatures of past pathogen exposure could be identified by cataloging public T cell receptors. The study used immunosequencing to profile the T cell repertoires of 666 subjects and linked those repertoires to cytomegalovirus serostatus. A separate validation cohort of 90 to 150 different subjects was used in addition to the approximately 640-subject first cohort. To predict cytomegalovirus infection status, the study combined high-throughput TCR immunosequencing, statistical association of individual TCRs with disease status, and machine learning. A later analysis re-analyzed previously published TCR beta repertoires from about 730 donors and added high-resolution HLA genotyping to study TCR occurrence patterns. In the later analysis, no new phenotypic data were used to find candidate immune exposures; instead, reliance was placed on TCR beta sequences and their occurrence across donors. In an earlier analysis of 500 to 650 of the donors, high-throughput TCR beta sequencing was used to judge whether each TCR beta V gene segment behaved as functional or pseudogenic. Alongside the repertoire data, information on donor age, sex, ethnicity and CMV serostatus was compiled. A later genetic analysis used genome-wide SNP genotypes for 398 of the 666 donors, treating that subset as a discovery cohort. All discovery cohort repertoires had been generated using a single sequencing platform. HLA typing included class I and class II loci at four-digit resolution. Typing coverage differed by locus: A, B, C, DRB1 and DQB1 were typed in roughly 629-640 donors, DQA1 in about 500, DPA1 in 606, and DPB1 in around 440. Several DR-DQ haplotypes were handled as single units for association and clustering, since linkage in the cohort was strong. Among roughly 400 genotyped donors of the cohort, an average of roughly 230,000 unique TCR beta nucleotide sequences was sequenced per donor, of which about 18% were non-productive. General findings and caveats noted by the study authors: In both the original and validation cohorts, the classifier was reported to diagnose cytomegalovirus status with high specificity and sensitivity. Broadly in line with IMGT annotations, most TCR beta V segments showed up in productive rearrangements about 87% or about 30% of the time in an earlier analysis of roughly 590 of the donors. The study listed 150 to 200 TCR beta chains as associated with cytomegalovirus. Most TCR sequences were seen in very few donors, while some public TCRs were found in many individuals. In a later analysis, HLA-associated TCR beta chains were found to be more clonally expanded and to have lower generation probabilities than equally common non-associated chains. Roughly uniform sequencing depth across donors was assumed in presence/absence analyses, although this assumption may not hold. Assigning TCR associations to individual alleles was difficult when HLA alleles, especially DR and DQ, strongly co-occurred. According to a later analysis, most CMV-associated TCR beta chains appeared to be HLA-restricted, and the HLA associations seemed to be driven largely by CMV exposure. An association between a missense DCLRE1C variant and V-gene and J-gene trimming of TCR beta chains was found in a later genetic analysis and replicated in an independent cohort. For the cohort, immune exposure information was limited to CMV serostatus. In a later analysis, around 17,000 TCR beta sequences were associated with specific HLA alleles at a false discovery rate of 0.05. Three of the identified cytomegalovirus-associated TCR beta chains were confirmed in vitro to be specific for cytomegalovirus antigens. A further reported finding was that TCR beta sequences accurately predicted the HLA-A and HLA-B alleles for most subjects in the first cohort. The 87-base-pair reads could not distinguish some IMGT-functional V segments, including TRBV6-2 and TRBV6-3, so those segments were excluded. The authors suggested that the approach could potentially be extended to other disease states and immunological phenotypes. Because HLA typing was unavailable for some donors at each locus, only the typed subset was used in association tests. In a later genetic analysis, fewer N-insertions in productive TCRs were reported among donors in an Asian-associated ancestry cluster than the approximately 670-donor mean. This cohort had only TCR beta chains sequenced, and the lack of alpha or paired-chain data limited which features could be detected. A later analysis found that TCR association rates varied across HLA loci, with DRB1 alleles showing the most associated TCRs and HLA-C alleles the fewest. A group of highly shared sequence variants was considered likely to be a technical artifact of the sequencing pipeline. The earlier analysis of 587 of the donors excluded some 16 rarely observed V segments, including chromosome 9 orphons, because counts were too low. Correlated functional status among segregating V segments might be attributable to linkage disequilibrium, but an unknown experimental factor could not be ruled out. According to a later analysis, parvovirus B19, influenza, CMV and Epstein-Barr virus appeared linked to several top co-occurrence clusters.

The CDR3 numbers 13 residues from cysteine through phenylalanine. Only the CDR3 part of the read is kept: 39 bases, read in frame from the first base. Via the germline V gene, CDR1 is MGHRA and CDR2 YSYEKL. V has 6 bases trimmed and J has 3 bases trimmed; junction bases matching no gene number 4. In total, approximately 610 healthy bone marrow donors made up the cohort. Cohort members were all nominally healthy when sampled, although unrecorded immune exposures were likely present. The donor was CMV seropositive and belonged to the group of 250 to 300 seropositive cohort members. A peripheral blood sample was collected from each donor, and TCR beta sequencing was performed on peripheral blood mononuclear cells. The Qiagen DNeasy Blood Extraction Kit was used to extract genomic DNA from the blood cell samples. Comments on this clone: Its antigen has not been determined. Base qualities are not provided; no much larger clone lies one nucleotide away.

The library was produced with the immunoSEQ multiplex PCR assay. A mixture of 60 forward primers for TCR Vbeta segments and 13 reverse primers for TCR Jbeta segments was used in the multiplex PCR. The CDR3 region of rearranged TCR beta genes was amplified from genomic DNA by a multiplex PCR assay. The Illumina HiSeq System was used to sequence the amplified TCR beta libraries as 87-base-pair reads. The study's own analysis went as follows. Across the 700 or so repertoires, a later analysis counted approximately 83 million unique TCR beta chains, roughly 11 million of which were shared by at least two donors. A nearest-neighbor algorithm error-corrected the raw reads and collapsed the reads into unique sequences, merging closely related sequences to remove PCR and sequencing errors. Alignment of CDR3 sequences to IMGT reference sequences was used to assign V, D and J gene segments. For a sequence to be retained, a match of at least six nucleotides was required to both a V gene segment and a J gene segment. Rearrangements were called productive when the CDR3 lacked stop codons and stayed in frame with V and J; all others were non-productive. CDR3 was defined according to IMGT convention as the region running from the second conserved V-encoded cysteine to the conserved J-encoded phenylalanine. In an earlier analysis of around 640 of the donors, sequences lacking an unambiguous match to a single V gene segment were excluded. An earlier analysis of around 600 of the donors classified V segments as functional when productive rearrangements were above 56.7% and as segregating when the standard deviation between donors was above 5%. A statistical classification framework was developed to diagnose cytomegalovirus status using the catalog of TCR beta chain sequences. In a later analysis, TCR nucleotide sequences were compared against IMGT/GENE-DB human TR gene sequences so that V and J genes could be assigned. A later analysis assigned CDR3 sequences and most-parsimonious VDJ recombination scenarios with the TCRdist pipeline. In a later analysis, each TCR beta chain was defined by its CDR3 amino acid sequence together with its V-gene family, and reads without a unique V-gene family were excluded. To address suspected cross-contamination and a sequencing artifact, a later analysis removed a few hundred highly shared, low-generation-probability nucleotide sequences. A later analysis calculated a clonal expansion index for each public chain from normalized within-repertoire ranks of inferred template counts. Generation probabilities in a later analysis came from a VDJ recombination model fitted to out-of-frame rearrangements, and those results were checked against IGoR. In a later analysis, TCR-TCR, TCR-HLA and TCR-CMV co-occurrence was scored with hypergeometric tests, and a repertoire-size bias correction was applied to TCR pairs. In a later analysis, false discovery rates were estimated by permuting HLA or CMV assignments 20 times. In a later analysis, co-occurring TCRs were grouped using DBSCAN, with TCRdist sequence similarity added in when clustering inside HLA-allele-positive subsets. Co-occurrence clustering excluded repertoires with fewer than 30,000 or more than 120,000 public chains, plus five with anomalous nucleotide sharing. TCRdb limited this immuneACCESS table to in-frame rearrangements with V and J called. A share of clones is missing; checked studies link under half to unresolved V genes, and the rest is unexplained. That table is the source of V, J and clone size, and D and trimming were worked out from the DNA. Here the sample has about 170,000 clones; roughly 72% occur a single time. 7.1% of the sample is in the top ten clones.

The chain is assembled from TRBV4-1 and TRBJ2-7; the central 8 bases match TRBD1. The sequenced sample was PBMCs. This receptor was taken from a man aged 40-50 years in good health and CMV-seropositive. CDR3 region: CASRPTGGYEQYF. The DNA reads as follows: TGCGCCAGCAGACCCACAGGGGGCTACGAGCAGTACTTC.